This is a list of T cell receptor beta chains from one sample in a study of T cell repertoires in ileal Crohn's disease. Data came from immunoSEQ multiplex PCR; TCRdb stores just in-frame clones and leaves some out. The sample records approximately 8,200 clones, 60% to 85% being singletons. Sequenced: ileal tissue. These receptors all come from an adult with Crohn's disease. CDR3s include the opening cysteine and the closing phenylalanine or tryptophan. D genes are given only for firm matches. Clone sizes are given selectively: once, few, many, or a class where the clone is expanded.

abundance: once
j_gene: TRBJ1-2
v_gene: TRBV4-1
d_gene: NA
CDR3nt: TGCGCCAGCAGCCAAGGCCGACAGGCTAACTATGGCTACACCTTC
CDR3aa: CASSQGRQANYGYTF

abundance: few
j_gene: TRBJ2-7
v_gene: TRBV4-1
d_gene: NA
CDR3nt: TGCGCCAGCAGCCAAGCTTCGCAGGGCGGATACGAGCAGTACTTC
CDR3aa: CASSQASQGGYEQYF

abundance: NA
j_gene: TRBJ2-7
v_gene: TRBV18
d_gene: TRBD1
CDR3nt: TGTGCCAGCTCACCTGGGACAGGGCCCTACGAGCAGTACTTC
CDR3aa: CASSPGTGPYEQYF

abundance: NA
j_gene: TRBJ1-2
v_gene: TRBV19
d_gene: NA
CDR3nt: TGTGCCAGTAGTATCCACGGCTATGGCTACACCTTC
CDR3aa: CASSIHGYGYTF

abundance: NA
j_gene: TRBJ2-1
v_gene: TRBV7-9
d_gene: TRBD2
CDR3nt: TGTGCCAGCAGCGGGACTAGCGGGCCCCGCTCCTACAATGAGCAGTTCTTC
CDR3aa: CASSGTSGPRSYNEQFF

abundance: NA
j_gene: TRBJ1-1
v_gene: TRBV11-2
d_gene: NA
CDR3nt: TGTGCCAGCAGCTTAGTACAGGGTGACACTGAAGCTTTCTTT
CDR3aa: CASSLVQGDTEAFF

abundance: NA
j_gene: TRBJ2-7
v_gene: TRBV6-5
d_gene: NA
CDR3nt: TGTGCCAGCAGTTTGAGGAACGAGCAGTACTTC
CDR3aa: CASSLRNEQYF

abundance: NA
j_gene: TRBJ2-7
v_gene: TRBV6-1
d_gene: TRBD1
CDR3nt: TGTGCCAGCACCACAGTTGGGACAGGGAGCTACGAGCAGTACTTC
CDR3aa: CASTTVGTGSYEQYF

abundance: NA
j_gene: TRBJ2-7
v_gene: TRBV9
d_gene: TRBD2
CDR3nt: TGTGCCAGCAACGTAGGGACTAGCGGGGGCCCCTACGAGCAGTACTTC
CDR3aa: CASNVGTSGGPYEQYF

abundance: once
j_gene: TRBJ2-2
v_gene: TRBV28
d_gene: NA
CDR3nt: TGTGCCAGCAGTTCGCGGCAGGGTCGCACCGGGGAGCTGTTTTTT
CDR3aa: CASSSRQGRTGELFF

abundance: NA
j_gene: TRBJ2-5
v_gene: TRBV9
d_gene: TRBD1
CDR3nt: TGTGCCAGCAGCGCTGGGGACAGGGGAACAGAGACCCAGTACTTC
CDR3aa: CASSAGDRGTETQYF

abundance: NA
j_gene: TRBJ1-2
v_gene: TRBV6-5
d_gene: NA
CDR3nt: TGTGCCAGCAGTTACGGGCAGGGAAGAGGCTACACCTTC
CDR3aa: CASSYGQGRGYTF

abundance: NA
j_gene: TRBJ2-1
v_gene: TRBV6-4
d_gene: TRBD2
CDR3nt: TGTGCCAGCAGCGCCGGCGGGGGGGCGGGGTACAATGAGCAGTTCTTC
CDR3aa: CASSAGGGAGYNEQFF

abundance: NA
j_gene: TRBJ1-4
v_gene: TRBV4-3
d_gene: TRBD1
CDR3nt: TGCGCCAGCAGCCATCAGGGGGCCGGGGAAAAACTGTTTTTT
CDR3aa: CASSHQGAGEKLFF

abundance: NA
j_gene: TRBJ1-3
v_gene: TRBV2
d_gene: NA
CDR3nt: TGTGCCAGCAGGCCCGGAGGGTGGGTAAACACCATATATTTT
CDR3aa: CASRPGGWVNTIYF

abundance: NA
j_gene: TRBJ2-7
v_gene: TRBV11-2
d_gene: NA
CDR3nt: TGTGCCAGCAGCCGGACGGGACAAAGAGACGAGCAGTACTTC
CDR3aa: CASSRTGQRDEQYF

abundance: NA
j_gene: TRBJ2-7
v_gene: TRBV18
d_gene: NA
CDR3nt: TGTGCCAGCTCACCACCTCGGGGGGCCCCCGAGCAGTACTTC
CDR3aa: CASSPPRGAPEQYF

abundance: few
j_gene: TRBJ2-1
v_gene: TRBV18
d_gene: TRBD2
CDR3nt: TGTGCCAGCTCACCATTTGCAAGCGGGGGGACGGGTGAGCAGTTCTTC
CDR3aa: CASSPFASGGTGEQFF

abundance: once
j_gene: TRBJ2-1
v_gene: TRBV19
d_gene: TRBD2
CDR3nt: TGTGCCAGTAGTACCCGATTAGCGGGGGGGAACAATGAGCAGTTCTTC
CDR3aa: CASSTRLAGGNNEQFF

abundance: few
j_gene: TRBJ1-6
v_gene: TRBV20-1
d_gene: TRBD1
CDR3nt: TGCAGTGCTAGGGGCCGAGACAGGGGACACTTT
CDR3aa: CSARGRDRGHF

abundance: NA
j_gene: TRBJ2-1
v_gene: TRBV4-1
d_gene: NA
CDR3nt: TGCGCCAGCAGCCCTCAAGTCCCTAGTGCAAGCTCCTACAATGAGCAGTTCTTC
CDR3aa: CASSPQVPSASSYNEQFF

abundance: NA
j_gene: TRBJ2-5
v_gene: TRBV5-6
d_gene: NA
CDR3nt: TGTGCCAGCAGCTTGGCCCTGCGGGGGCCTTGGCAAGAGACCCAGTACTTC
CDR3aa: CASSLALRGPWQETQYF

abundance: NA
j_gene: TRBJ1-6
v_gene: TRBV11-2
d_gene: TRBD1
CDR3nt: TGTGCCAGCAGCGAGGGGGCAGGGGCAAATAATTCACCCCTCCACTTT
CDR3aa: CASSEGAGANNSPLHF

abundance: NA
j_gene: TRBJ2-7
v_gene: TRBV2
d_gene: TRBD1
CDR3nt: TGTGCCAGCAGTCCCGACAGGGACGCCCTATACGAGCAGTACTTC
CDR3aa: CASSPDRDALYEQYF